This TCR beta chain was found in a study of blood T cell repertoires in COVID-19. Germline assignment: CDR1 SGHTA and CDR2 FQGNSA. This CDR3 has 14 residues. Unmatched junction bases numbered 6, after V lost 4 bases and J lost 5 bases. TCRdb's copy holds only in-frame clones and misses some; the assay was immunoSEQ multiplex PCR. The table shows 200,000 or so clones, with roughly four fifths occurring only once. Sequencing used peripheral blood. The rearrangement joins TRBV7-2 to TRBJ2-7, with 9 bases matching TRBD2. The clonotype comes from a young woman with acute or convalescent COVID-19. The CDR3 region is CASSSRREGHEQYF. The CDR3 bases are TGTGCCAGCAGCTCCCGGCGGGAGGGTCACGAGCAGTACTTC.